This TCR beta chain is drawn from a study of response to subunit inactivated influenza vaccine (dated by TCRdb to the late 2010s). Broadly, across the study: To follow how T cells responded to a trivalent subunit inactivated influenza vaccine, the researchers relied on deep quantitative profiling of the T cell receptor repertoire.

From its cysteine to its phenylalanine, the CDR3 spans 14 amino acids. The kept DNA is CDR3 alone, 42 bases in frame from the first base. V trim: 4 bases; J trim: 3 bases; unmatched bases: 3. Reading the germline V gene (reference sequence) gives CDR1 SEHNR and CDR2 FQNEAQ. This clonotype was observed a handful of times. The antigen it binds to is not known. No much larger clonotype is one base removed from it; base qualities were not supplied. The library was built by means of RT-PCR. Sequencing instrument: Illumina HiSeq 2500. The raw public reads went through TCRdb reprocessing: fastp at Q25, MiXCR clone calling, in-frame beta chains kept. One record per CDR3 amino acid sequence lists the most common genes and DNA. The sample table holds fewer than 250,000 distinct CDR3 sequences, of which 13% to 15% were seen once. Jointly, the top ten make up 26% of the sample. Overall study outcomes, separate from this receptor: According to the authors, only a limited number of new T cells may be recruited by each seasonal influenza vaccination.

The V and J segments used are TRBV7-9 and TRBJ1-5; 7 bases in the junction line up with TRBD1. The sequence came from a man between 45 and 60 years old who received an inactivated influenza vaccine. Donor details come from another sample of the same person, matched by shared clones. The source material was CD8+ T cells sorted from PBMCs, sampled roughly 5 days after vaccination. The nucleotides are TGTGCCAGCAGCTCCGGGACAGACAATCAGCCCCAGCATTTT. This encodes CASSSGTDNQPQHF.